This section outlines one T cell receptor beta chain sequence together with its context. Original data processing: Estimation of nucleated cell counts was performed using reference gene primer amplification. Using immunoSEQ multiplex PCR, the repertoire was profiled, and TCRdb retains in-frame clones only, with some absent. D and trimming come from the DNA, and the V and J calls and clone size come from that table. The profile shows roughly 130,000 clones, more than 75% of them singletons. The sample comes from a study of blood T cell repertoires in COVID-19. Study background: Acute and convalescent COVID-19 specimens originated in the United States, Italy and Spain. T cells, B-cell-depleted T cells, or PBMCs provided the cDNA or gDNA that served as material.

This CDR3 spans 12 amino acids. The germline V gene encodes CDR1 SGHVS and CDR2 FNYEAQ. V shed 3 bases and J shed 6 bases, with 9 bases lying between them. The chain carries TRBV7-6 and TRBJ2-7, with a tentative D call TRBD2 (5 bases). This receptor was obtained from a man at least 80 years old with acute or convalescent COVID-19. The material sequenced was peripheral blood. CDR3 bases: TGTGCCAGCAGCTTTCGAGGGAGCGAGCAGTACTTC. This gives the protein CASSFRGSEQYF. The whole variable domain, filled in from reference TRBV7-6 and TRBJ2-7, reads GAGVSQSPRYKVTKRGQDVALRCDPISGHVSLYWYRQALGQGPEFLTYFNYEAQQDKSGLPNDRFSAERPEGSISTLTIQRTEQRDSAMYRCASSFRGSEQYFGPGTRLTVT.